The 24 T cell receptor beta chains listed next were all sequenced from one sample in a study of response to subunit inactivated influenza vaccine. Using its own MiXCR run on the RT-PCR reads, TCRdb lists one record per CDR3 protein. The sample has over 150,000 distinct CDR3 sequences; 13% to 15% are singletons. The sequencing used CD8+ T cells sorted from PBMCs, collected roughly 5 days after vaccination. The receptors were gathered from a man in his fifties or sixties who received an inactivated influenza vaccine.

This clonotype appeared many times. The chain couples TRBV12-3 or TRBV12-4 to TRBJ1-1; tentative D call: TRBD1 (6 bases). The CDR3 length is 14 residues. V was clipped by 5 bases and J by 5 bases, with 15 bases between them. This CDR3 is CASSPNRVGTEAFF. In DNA form, the CDR3 reads TGTGCCAGCAGTCCTAACAGGGTTGGGACTGAAGCTTTCTTT.

The table lists this clonotype with many counts. This sequence joins TRBV27 and TRBJ1-6; a possible D gene is TRBD1 (6 bases). The CDR3 is made up of 17 amino acids. The germline V gene has CDR1 MNHEY and CDR2 SMNVEV (reference sequence). V lost 5 bases and J lost 9, with 23 bases in between. The DNA for the CDR3 is TGTGCCAGCAGTCACCGGGACGCAAGCCTAGGGGGTTCACCCCTCCACTTT. This encodes CASSHRDASLGGSPLHF.

The chain carries TRBV4-1 and TRBJ2-1; possibly TRBD1 or TRBD2 for D (5 bases each). Germline V CDR1 and CDR2: MGHRA, YSYEKL. V dropped 4 bases and J dropped 4 bases, with 14 bases sitting between them. There are 15 residues in the CDR3. Here the CDR3 DNA reads TGCGCCAGCAGCCCCGGGGACGGGGATTACAATGAGCAGTTCTTC. Its translation is CASSPGDGDYNEQFF.

This clonotype was recorded a few times. The V and J genes are TRBV7-9 and TRBJ2-2; unclear D gene. The CDR3 sequence is 15 residues long. Germline V CDR1 and CDR2: SEHNR, FQNEAQ (reference sequence). V was clipped by 5 bases and J by 1 base, with 11 bases between them. The CDR3 DNA follows: TGTGCCAGCAGCGGTCTCGGACGGAACACCGGGGAGCTGTTTTTT. It specifies CASSGLGRNTGELFF.

The rearrangement uses TRBV16 and TRBJ1-1; D might be TRBD1 (5 bases). CDR1 KGHSY and CDR2 FQNENV come from the germline V gene. V was trimmed by 4 bases and J by 0 bases, leaving 15 bases between them. The CDR3 has 16 residues. The CDR3 is CASSPPWGGMNTEAFF. The CDR3 nucleotides are TGTGCCAGCAGCCCCCCCTGGGGGGGGATGAACACTGAAGCTTTCTTT. Supplemented by reference TRBV16 and TRBJ1-1, the full variable domain reads GEEVAQTPKHLVRGEGQKAKLYCAPIKGHSYVFWYQQVLKNEFKFLISFQNENVFDETGMPKERFSAKCLPNSPCSLEIQATKLEDSAVYFCASSPPWGGMNTEAFFGQGTRLTVV.

This clonotype was found a few times. The genes are TRBV6-5 and TRBJ2-1; 8 positions match TRBD2. This CDR3 contains 16 residues. CDR1 and CDR2 from the germline V gene are MNHEY and SVGAGI. The junction had 8 bases not matched to a gene; V was cut back by 2 bases and J by 5 bases. As DNA, the CDR3 is TGTGCCAGCAGTTACGGGGTCGGGGGGGCCCACAATGAGCAGTTCTTC. Its protein is CASSYGVGGAHNEQFF.

This clonotype was observed a handful of times. The chain recombines TRBV27 with TRBJ2-7, with 9 nucleotides matching TRBD2. Per germline, CDR1 MNHEY and CDR2 SMNVEV (reference sequence). The CDR3 is 16 residues long. With 7 bases clipped from V and 0 bases from J, the junction kept 10 bases outside the gene matches. CDR3 nucleotide sequence: TGTGCCAGCACTCATGTAGCGGGGGCCAACTCCTACGAGCAGTACTTC. Translated, it gives CASTHVAGANSYEQYF.

This clonotype has a count of ten or more. The CDR3 DNA follows: TGCAGCGTTGAGGCGACTAGCGTAAACTACAATGAGCAGTTCTTC. It translates to CSVEATSVNYNEQFF. The V and J genes are TRBV29-1 and TRBJ2-1, with TRBD2 matching over 8 bases. Losses at the gene ends were 3 bases for V and 3 bases for J; bases not matched to a gene: 7. Germline loops: CDR1 SQVTM, CDR2 ANQGSEA. There are 15 residues in the CDR3.

This clonotype was seen ten or more times. This chain connects TRBV5-1 to TRBJ2-7; TRBD2 matches at 14 bases. This CDR3 is 15 amino acids long. Germline V lookup: CDR1 SGHRS, CDR2 YFSETQ. V was pared by 5 bases and J by 2 bases, with 3 bases of the junction left unmatched. Here the CDR3 DNA reads TGCGCCAGCAGGGAGACTAGCGGGAGGGCCTACGAGCAGTACTTC. Its translation is CASRETSGRAYEQYF.

The J gene is TRBJ2-1, the V gene TRBV15; D remains unclear. The CDR3 extends over 15 amino acids. Per the germline V gene, CDR1 is LNHNV and CDR2 is YYDKDF (reference sequence). Trimming stripped 5 bases from V and 2 bases from J, with 13 bases between. The CDR3 DNA follows: TGTGCCACCAGCCCGAGGCAGGCTCCCTACAATGAGCAGTTCTTC. Protein sequence: CATSPRQAPYNEQFF.

The chain employs TRBV11-1 and TRBJ2-1; 11 bases line up with TRBD2. The V segment lost 4 bases and the J segment 8 bases; nucleotides outside the gene matches: 4. The CDR3 has 14 residues. Germline V CDR1 and CDR2: SGHAT, FQDESV (reference sequence). CDR3 nucleotides: TGTGCCAGCAGCTCACTAGCGGGAGTCGATGAGCAGTTCTTC. Encoded protein: CASSSLAGVDEQFF.

This clonotype was detected only a few times. The chain carries TRBV20-1 and TRBJ2-7; TRBD2 might be the D (5 bases). CDR1 and CDR2 (germline): DFQATT, SNEGSKA (reference sequence). The CDR3 has 15 residues. The V end was cut by 2 bases, the J end by 2 bases, with 16 bases between. CDR3 DNA sequence: TGCAGTGCTAGACACCGAGGCGGGTGGACCTACGAGCAGTACTTC. Protein: CSARHRGGWTYEQYF.

The genes are TRBV4-3 and TRBJ1-2, with 9 bases that match TRBD1. Germline-derived CDR1 and CDR2 are LGHNA and YSLEER. Trimming removed 2 bases from V and 2 bases from J; junction bases left unmatched: 3. The CDR3 has 15 residues. The chain's CDR3 is CASSQTGTGNYGYTF. Written as DNA, the CDR3 is TGCGCCAGCAGCCAAACCGGGACAGGGAACTATGGCTACACCTTC.

In this sample, this clonotype turned up a few times. The V call is TRBV7-9, the J call TRBJ1-5; weak D call: TRBD1 (5 bases). This CDR3 has 16 residues. Looked up from germline, CDR1 is SEHNR and CDR2 is FQNEAQ (reference sequence). The germline V and J ends were trimmed by 5 bases and 3 bases, with 17 bases remaining between them. The CDR3 spells CASSPFLGTDNQPQHF. The CDR3 nucleotides read TGTGCCAGCAGCCCTTTCCTAGGGACGGACAATCAGCCCCAGCATTTT.

The chain has TRBV7-9 and TRBJ2-7; 8 positions agree with TRBD1. This CDR3 has 14 amino acids. J gave up 5 bases and V 1 base, and 4 bases lay outside the gene matches. Germline CDR1 reads SEHNR; CDR2 reads FQNEAQ (reference sequence). The CDR3 bases are TGTGCCAGCAGCTTAGGGACAGGGAACCACGAGCAGTACTTC. Translation gives CASSLGTGNHEQYF. Filled out from reference TRBV7-9 and TRBJ2-7, the complete variable domain reads DTGVSQNPRHKITKRGQNVTFRCDPISEHNRLYWYRQTLGQGPEFLTYFQNEAQLEKSRLLSDRFSAERPKGSFSTLEIQRTEQGDSAMYLCASSLGTGNHEQYFGPGTRLTVT.

The V call is TRBV2, the J call TRBJ2-3; a weak D match, TRBD2 (5 bases). Trimming stripped 5 bases from V and 4 bases from J, with 10 bases between. Germline V gene data show CDR1 as SNHLY and CDR2 as FYNNEI. The CDR3 is 13 amino acids. CDR3 DNA: TGTGCCAGCAGTTCCTGGGGAGCAGATACGCAGTATTTT. This codes for CASSSWGADTQYF.

This sequence joins TRBV12-3 or TRBV12-4 and TRBJ1-6; 9 bases fit TRBD1. Losses at the gene ends were 6 bases for V and 10 bases for J; bases not matched to a gene: 7. The CDR3 extends over 14 amino acids. The CDR3 nucleotides are TGTGCCAGCAGCCCGGACAGGGGAAACTCACCCCTCCACTTT. Translated, it gives CASSPDRGNSPLHF.

The chain uses TRBV9 and TRBJ2-3; 8 bases align to TRBD1. Trimming took 3 bases from V and 2 from J; bases not matched to a gene: 8. The CDR3 loop spans 16 amino acids. Per the germline V gene, CDR1 is SGDLS and CDR2 is YYNGEE. CDR3 nucleotide sequence: TGTGCCAGCAGCGAGGGGACAGGACCGTACACAGATACGCAGTATTTT. It encodes CASSEGTGPYTDTQYF.

There are many counts of this clonotype. The rearrangement links TRBV6-5 to TRBJ2-2; D remains ambiguous. CDR1 and CDR2 (germline): MNHEY, SVGAGI. V lost 0 bases and J lost 6, with 11 bases in between. The CDR3 is 15 amino acids. CDR3 sequence reads: CASSYSRWKAGELFF. CDR3 sequence (DNA): TGTGCCAGCAGTTACTCGCGGTGGAAGGCCGGGGAGCTGTTTTTT.

This clonotype was observed a few times. V and J are TRBV12-3 or TRBV12-4 and TRBJ2-7; D perhaps matches TRBD1 (6 bases). The V end lost 4 bases, the J end lost 7 bases, and 17 bases lay between the germline ends. The CDR3 spans 14 residues. This CDR3 is CASSSSDTGREQYF. The DNA for the CDR3 is TGTGCCAGCAGTTCGTCAGATACAGGGCGAGAGCAGTACTTC.

The genes are TRBV7-9 and TRBJ2-7, with 7 nucleotides matching TRBD1. Germline V CDR1 and CDR2: SEHNR, FQNEAQ (reference sequence). The CDR3 spans 15 residues. V shed 5 bases, J shed 2 bases, and the junction held 9 bases outside the gene matches. CDR3 in amino acids: CASSDPGTVPYEQYF. The CDR3 DNA is TGTGCCAGCAGCGACCCCGGGACAGTACCCTACGAGCAGTACTTC.

V usage is TRBV20-1 and J usage is TRBJ1-6, with TRBD1 matching over 7 bases. Germline V lookup: CDR1 DFQATT, CDR2 SNEGSKA (reference sequence). The CDR3 sequence is 17 residues long. Trimming took 5 bases from V and 0 from J; bases not matched to a gene: 10. CDR3 protein: CSAQRGPTSSYNSPLHF. CDR3 coding DNA: TGCAGTGCTCAAAGGGGGCCCACGAGCTCCTATAATTCACCCCTCCACTTT.

The rearrangement links TRBV6-2 or TRBV6-3 to TRBJ2-1; 9 bases map to TRBD2. Germline V gene sequence: CDR1 MNHEY, CDR2 SVGEGT. The CDR3 sequence is 16 residues long. V lost 5 bases, J lost 11 bases, and 16 bases stayed unmatched. The chain's CDR3 is CASSHGTGLALPQQFF. As DNA, the CDR3 is TGTGCCAGCAGTCATGGGACCGGACTAGCGCTACCTCAGCAGTTCTTC.

The J gene is TRBJ2-7, the V gene TRBV19; D gene unclear. The CDR3 is 14 residues long. Germline CDR1 is LNHDA and CDR2 is SQIVND (reference sequence). The V and J ends lost 5 bases and 0 bases respectively, with 11 bases between them. CDR3 bases: TGTGCCAGTAGTTCCGCCGGTAGCTCCTACGAGCAGTACTTC. The encoded protein is CASSSAGSSYEQYF.